The clone carrying this T cell receptor (beta chain) has only a few counts. Its antigen is unidentified. Relying on iRepertoire HTBI primers and Arm-PCR of CDR3 regions, the team built TCR beta libraries. One entry per CDR3 protein results from TCRdb running MiXCR on the multiplex PCR reads. Of fewer than 400,000 distinct CDR3 sequences in the sample, less than 20% were seen once. The data belong to a study of regulatory T cells in long-lasting Graves disease. Overall study findings and caveats: With 2,500 to 3,000 shared public clonotypes, persistent patients exceeded new patients, who shared more than 900.

The CDR3 extends over 15 amino acids. Trimming stripped 5 bases from V and 3 bases from J, with 15 bases between. Germline values: CDR1 SGHNT, CDR2 YENEEA. Time point defined: persistent/refractory GD, antithyroid drugs over 5 years with positive TRAb. The TCR library was prepared using RNA isolated from PBMCs. V and J are TRBV11-3 and TRBJ2-3, with D perhaps assigned TRBD1 or TRBD2 (5 bases each). This TCR derives from a female donor with Graves disease. The sample in question was peripheral blood mononuclear cells (PBMCs), obtained when the disease was refractory, from a patient treated with antithyroid drugs. The CDR3 coding sequence is TGTGCCAGCAGCCTTCCCCGCGAGGGGACAGATACGCAGTATTTT. Translating it yields CASSLPREGTDTQYF.